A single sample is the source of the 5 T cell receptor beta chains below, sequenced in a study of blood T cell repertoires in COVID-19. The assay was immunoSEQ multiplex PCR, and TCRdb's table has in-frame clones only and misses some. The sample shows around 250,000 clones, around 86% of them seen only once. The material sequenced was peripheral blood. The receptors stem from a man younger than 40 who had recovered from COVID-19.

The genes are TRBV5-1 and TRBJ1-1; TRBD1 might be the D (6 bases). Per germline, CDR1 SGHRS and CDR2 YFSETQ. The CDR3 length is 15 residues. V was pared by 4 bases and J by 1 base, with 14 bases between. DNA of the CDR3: TGCGCCAGCAGCGGACCACAGGGCCAGAACACTGAAGCTTTCTTT. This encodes CASSGPQGQNTEAFF.

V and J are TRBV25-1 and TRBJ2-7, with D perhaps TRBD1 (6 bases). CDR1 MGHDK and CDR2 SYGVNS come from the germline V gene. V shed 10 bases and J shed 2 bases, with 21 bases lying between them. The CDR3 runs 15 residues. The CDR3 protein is CATHSPRDNPYEQYF. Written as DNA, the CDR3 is TGTGCCACCCATAGTCCCCGGGACAACCCCTACGAGCAGTACTTC.

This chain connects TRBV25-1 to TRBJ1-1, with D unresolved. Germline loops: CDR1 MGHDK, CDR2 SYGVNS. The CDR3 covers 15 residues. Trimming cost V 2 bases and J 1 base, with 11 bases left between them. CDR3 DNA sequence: TGTGCCAGCAGTGAAGATAGACCGGGGAACACTGAAGCTTTCTTT. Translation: CASSEDRPGNTEAFF. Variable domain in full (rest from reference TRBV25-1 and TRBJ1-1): EADIYQTPRYLVIGTGKKITLECSQTMGHDKMYWYQQDPGMELHLIHYSYGVNSTEKGDLSSESTVSRIRTEHFPLTLESARPSHTSQYLCASSEDRPGNTEAFFGQGTRLTVV.

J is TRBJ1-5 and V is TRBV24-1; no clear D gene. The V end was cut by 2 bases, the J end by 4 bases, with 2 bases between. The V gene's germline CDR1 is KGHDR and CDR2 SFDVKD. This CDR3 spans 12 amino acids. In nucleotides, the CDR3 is TGTGCCACCAGTGATTCGAATCAGCCCCAGCATTTT. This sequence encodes CATSDSNQPQHF.

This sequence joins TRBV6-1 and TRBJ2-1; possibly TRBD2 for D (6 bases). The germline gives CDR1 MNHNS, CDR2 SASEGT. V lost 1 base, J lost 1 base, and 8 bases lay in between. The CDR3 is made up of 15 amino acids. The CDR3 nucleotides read TGTGCCAGCAGTGAAGATGGAGGGTCCTACAATGAGCAGTTCTTC. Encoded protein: CASSEDGGSYNEQFF.